This TCR beta chain was recorded in a study of T cells expressing NK-cell markers. Overall study context: Seropositivity for HCMV was found in seven of the eight sequenced donors, with one seronegative.

One entry per CDR3 protein, without DNA, is what TCRdb gives after re-calling the 5' RACE reads. The listing contains 400,000 to 550,000 distinct CDR3 sequences. The CDR3 contains 13 residues. The specimen was blood T cells: a sorted CD56 or NKG2C T cell subset, CD4+ or CD8+ T cells, or bulk PBMC T cells (not recorded which). This receptor was taken from a woman between 18 and 70 years old in good health. The genes are TRBV12-3 or TRBV12-4 and TRBJ1-1. CDR3 residues: CASRKNRNTEAFF.